The 15 T cell receptor beta chains in this list originate from one sample, sequenced in a study of OX40 agonist ivuxolimab in advanced cancers. Generated by immunoSEQ multiplex PCR, the TCRdb table keeps only in-frame clones and is missing some. Of 60,000 to 75,000 clones listed, less than 90% are singletons. The sequencing used CD4+ or CD8+ T cells sorted from blood, collected in a trial of the OX40 agonist ivuxolimab. The receptors shown here come from an adult with an advanced solid tumor such as melanoma, head and neck, liver or kidney cancer.

The chain uses TRBV29-1 and TRBJ2-7; D gene unclear. This CDR3 spans 13 amino acids. Germline V gene sequence: CDR1 SQVTM, CDR2 ANQGSEA. The V end was cut by 1 base, the J end by 2 bases, with 9 bases between. Here the CDR3 reads CSVEGEDTYEQYF. The CDR3 nucleotides are TGCAGCGTTGAAGGAGAGGATACCTACGAGCAGTACTTC.

The CDR3 sequence: CASSPPGVRGNQPQHF. DNA of the CDR3: TGTGCCAGCTCACCACCGGGGGTTCGAGGCAATCAGCCCCAGCATTTT. This chain uses TRBV18 with TRBJ1-5; tentative D call: TRBD1 (5 bases). The length of the CDR3 is 16 residues. Trimming removed 0 bases from V and 2 bases from J, with 11 bases in between. The germline V gene encodes CDR1 KGHSH and CDR2 LQKENI.

V is TRBV7-2 and J is TRBJ2-3; D gene uncertain. CDR1 is SGHTA, CDR2 FQGNSA, per germline. The length of the CDR3 is 11 residues. V lost 10 bases, J lost 3 bases, and 8 bases lay in between. CDR3 DNA: TGTGCCAAGGCGGATACAGATACGCAGTATTTT. It codes for CAKADTDTQYF. Full variable domain (remainder filled in from reference TRBV7-2 and TRBJ2-3): GAGVSQSPSNKVTEKGKDVELRCDPISGHTALYWYRQSLGQGLEFLIYFQGNSAPDKSGLPSDRFSAERTGGSVSTLTIQRTQQEDSAVYLCAKADTDTQYFGPGTRLTVL.

V usage is TRBV5-4 and J usage is TRBJ2-5; unclear D gene. Trimming cost V 3 bases and J 1 base, with 4 bases left between them. The CDR3 contains 12 residues. CDR1 is SGHNT and CDR2 is YYREEE in the germline V gene (reference sequence). CDR3 loop: CASSYLQETQYF. The CDR3 coding sequence is TGTGCCAGCAGCTACCTCCAAGAGACCCAGTACTTC.

V gene TRBV6-1 combines with J gene TRBJ1-3, with no clear D. Trimming removed 4 bases at V and 2 bases at J, with 15 bases between. CDR3 length: 16 amino acids. Germline V gene sequence: CDR1 MNHNS, CDR2 SASEGT. The CDR3 DNA is TGTGCCAGCAGTGGTAGGGATTCGGAGGCTGGAAACACCATATATTTT. It specifies CASSGRDSEAGNTIYF.

This chain uses TRBV6-5 with TRBJ2-3; 9 bases line up with TRBD1. V lost 6 bases, J lost 5 bases, and 9 bases stayed unmatched. From germline, CDR1 is MNHEY and CDR2 SVGAGI. CDR3 length: 15 residues. CDR3 DNA sequence: TGTGCCAGCAGATTTCGACAGGGGGGGCAAGATACGCAGTATTTT. Translated, it gives CASRFRQGGQDTQYF.

V and J are TRBV7-2 and TRBJ2-7; a possible D gene is TRBD1 (6 bases). V dropped 5 bases and J dropped 7 bases, with 18 bases sitting between them. CDR1 is SGHTA, CDR2 FQGNSA, per germline. The CDR3 extends over 14 amino acids. The CDR3 protein is CASSPLVGAGEQYF. The CDR3 DNA reads as TGTGCCAGCAGCCCTCTCGTGGGGGCGGGTGAGCAGTACTTC.

V and J are TRBV4-1 and TRBJ2-2; 12 nucleotides agree with TRBD2. The germline CDR1 and CDR2 sequences are MGHRA and YSYEKL. The CDR3 sequence is 17 residues long. V was pared by 2 bases and J by 6 bases, with 7 bases of the junction left unmatched. CDR3 amino acids: CASSQIGLAGPAGELFF. The CDR3 DNA sequence: TGCGCCAGCAGCCAAATCGGACTAGCGGGACCCGCCGGGGAGCTGTTTTTT.

This chain links TRBV28 with TRBJ2-1; 7 bases agree with TRBD2. The germline V gene has CDR1 MDHEN and CDR2 SYDVKM. The V gene end was trimmed by 7 bases and the J gene end by 6 bases; junction bases not matched to a gene: 6. The CDR3 contains 13 residues. The CDR3 DNA follows: TGTGCCAGCAAGGCGGGGGACTTCAATGAGCAGTTCTTC. It translates to CASKAGDFNEQFF.

V usage is TRBV6-1 and J usage is TRBJ2-3; D gene uncertain. The CDR3 consists of 15 residues. From germline, CDR1 is MNHNS and CDR2 SASEGT. Trimming removed 2 bases from V and 1 base from J, with 10 bases in between. As DNA, the CDR3 is TGTGCCAGCAGTGAACGTAGTGGTGGCACAGATACGCAGTATTTT. This sequence encodes CASSERSGGTDTQYF.

This chain joins TRBV5-1 and TRBJ2-6; tentatively, D is TRBD1 (5 bases). This CDR3 has 19 amino acids. Germline values: CDR1 SGHRS, CDR2 YFSETQ. Trimming pared 0 bases from V and 0 bases from J, leaving 16 bases between. The CDR3 region has the DNA TGCGCCAGCAGCTTGGGAACAGGTCTCCTAGGCTCTGGGGCCAACGTCCTGACTTTC. This sequence encodes CASSLGTGLLGSGANVLTF.

The chain uses TRBV7-9 and TRBJ2-5; 7 bases agree with TRBD2. The CDR3 has 15 residues. Trimming removed 5 bases from V and 0 bases from J; junction bases left unmatched: 6. The V gene's germline CDR1 is SEHNR and CDR2 FQNEAQ (reference sequence). For the CDR3, the DNA is TGTGCCAGCAGCCGCGTTCTAGCGGACCAAGAGACCCAGTACTTC. It yields the protein CASSRVLADQETQYF. Complete variable domain (other parts from reference TRBV7-9 and TRBJ2-5): DTGVSQNPRHKITKRGQNVTFRCDPISEHNRLYWYRQTLGQGPEFLTYFQNEAQLEKSRLLSDRFSAERPKGSFSTLEIQRTEQGDSAMYLCASSRVLADQETQYFGPGTRLLVL.

The chain recombines TRBV10-2 with TRBJ2-6; D is unresolved. The length of the CDR3 is 15 residues. The germline V gene encodes CDR1 WSHSY and CDR2 SAAADI. V lost 8 bases to trimming and J lost 1 base, with 12 bases between them. Written as DNA, the CDR3 is TGCGCCAGCTCAAGGGAAAAATCTGGGGCCAACGTCCTGACTTTC. It is translated as CASSREKSGANVLTF.

This chain links TRBV10-2 with TRBJ1-5, with D possibly TRBD1 on 5 matching bases. Germline-derived CDR1 and CDR2 are WSHSY and SAAADI. The CDR3 extends over 13 amino acids. V was clipped by 4 bases and J by 10 bases, with 14 bases between them. The CDR3 protein is CASSGTLGQPQHF. The CDR3 bases are TGCGCCAGCAGTGGGACATTGGGGCAACCCCAGCATTTT.

Only a few counts were recorded for this clone. The chain recombines TRBV13 with TRBJ2-5; 7 nucleotides agree with TRBD1. This CDR3 contains 13 residues. Germline CDR1 PRHDT, CDR2 FYEKMQ (reference sequence). V gave up 8 bases and J gave up 0 bases; unmatched junction bases: 3. CDR3 residues: CASGDRDQETQYF. CDR3 in DNA: TGTGCCAGCGGCGACAGGGACCAAGAGACCCAGTACTTC.